Detailed here is one TCR beta chain. The target antigen is unknown. V shed 5 bases and J 3 bases; nucleotides not matched to a gene: 7. Germline V gives CDR1 MNHEY, CDR2 SVGAGI. The CDR3 covers 15 residues. Primers: 60 Vbeta forward and 13 Jbeta reverse. Libraries were prepared by immunoSEQ multiplex PCR; TCRdb keeps only in-frame clonotypes and omits some of them. The table shows 110,000 to 150,000 clones, with roughly 74% occurring only once. This specimen belongs to a study of cytomegalovirus exposure and HLA in healthy donors. Study-level points and caveats: 87-base-pair reads could not separate some V segments, including TRBV6-2 and TRBV6-3.

This TCR came from a man aged 40-55 years in good health and CMV-seronegative. Sequenced material: PBMCs. V is TRBV6-5 and J is TRBJ2-3, with TRBD2 matching over 8 bases. The CDR3 reads CASSRISGGTDTQYF. Written as DNA, the CDR3 is TGTGCCAGCAGTCGAATAAGCGGGGGAACAGATACGCAGTATTTT.